This T cell receptor beta chain comes out of a study of monozygotic twins with inflammatory bowel disease. TCRdb re-called the 5' RACE reads and catalogs CDR3 proteins one per entry, DNA excluded. Its clone listing holds some 190,000 distinct CDR3 sequences. For this clonotype: Its antigen is unknown.

Overall study findings and caveats: Patient-specific immunosuppressive treatments may have made repertoires more variable.

This clonotype was obtained from a human donor with ulcerative colitis or Crohn's disease, or a healthy co-twin of an affected twin (not recorded which). The sample was blood.

This chain's CDR3 is CASSQTGYFDPDSPLHF. The chain carries TRBV5-1 and TRBJ1-6; TCRdb's D gene call, TRBD1, goes unchecked for lack of DNA. Germline values: CDR1 SGHRS, CDR2 YFSETQ. The CDR3 length is 17 residues.